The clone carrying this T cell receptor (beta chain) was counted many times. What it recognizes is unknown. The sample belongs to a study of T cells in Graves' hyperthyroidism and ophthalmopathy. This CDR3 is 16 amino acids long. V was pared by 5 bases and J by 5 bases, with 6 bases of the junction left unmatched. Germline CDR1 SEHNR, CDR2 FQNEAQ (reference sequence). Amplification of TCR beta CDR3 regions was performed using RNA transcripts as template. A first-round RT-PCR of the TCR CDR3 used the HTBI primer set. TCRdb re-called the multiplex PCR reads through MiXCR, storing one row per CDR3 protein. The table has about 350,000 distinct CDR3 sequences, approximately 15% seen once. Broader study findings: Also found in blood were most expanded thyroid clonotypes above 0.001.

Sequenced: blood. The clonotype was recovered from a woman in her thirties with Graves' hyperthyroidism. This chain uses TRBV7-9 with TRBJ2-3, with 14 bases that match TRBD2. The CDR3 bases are TGTGCCAGCAGCCCAGGGACTAGCGGGAGTGGAGATACGCAGTATTTT. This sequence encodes CASSPGTSGSGDTQYF.